This is a list of T cell receptor beta chains from one sample in a study of blood T cell repertoires in COVID-19. The assay was immunoSEQ multiplex PCR, and TCRdb's table has in-frame clones only and misses some. This sample has roughly 250,000 clones; 88% occur once, and the top ten carry 3%. Sample: PBMCs or T cells enriched from blood (not recorded which). All receptors come from a woman between 50 and 59 years old who had recovered from COVID-19. CDR3s leave out the opening cysteine and the closing phenylalanine or tryptophan. Fields, in order: V gene, J gene, CDR3 protein.

V gene: TRBV9
J gene: TRBJ1-1
CDR3 protein: ASSGNRGLVTEAF

V gene: TRBV7-9
J gene: TRBJ1-2
CDR3 protein: ASSWTGTGYT

V gene: TRBV18
J gene: TRBJ1-1
CDR3 protein: ASSPSTGGNTEAF

V gene: TRBV7-2
J gene: TRBJ2-1
CDR3 protein: ASSIQGAPRNEQF

V gene: TRBV27
J gene: TRBJ2-2
CDR3 protein: ASSRIAGGPDTGELF

V gene: TRBV14
J gene: TRBJ1-1
CDR3 protein: ASSRATGGRITEAF

V gene: TRBV28
J gene: TRBJ1-1
CDR3 protein: ASSFWGQETF

V gene: TRBV28
J gene: TRBJ1-2
CDR3 protein: AIDAGVGYGYT

V gene: TRBV5-5
J gene: TRBJ1-3
CDR3 protein: ASSLDEGAAGNTIY

V gene: TRBV7-8
J gene: TRBJ1-2
CDR3 protein: ASSLQEMYGYT

V gene: TRBV28
J gene: TRBJ1-2
CDR3 protein: ASSLTLTGDKGGYT

V gene: TRBV28
J gene: TRBJ1-1
CDR3 protein: ASRKGRVRQDTEAF

V gene: TRBV4-1
J gene: TRBJ2-1
CDR3 protein: ASSPDLAGYYNEQF

V gene: TRBV5-1
J gene: TRBJ2-2
CDR3 protein: ASSSGGGETGELF

V gene: TRBV10-3
J gene: TRBJ2-1
CDR3 protein: VKMHSGRGLVENEQF

V gene: TRBV19
J gene: TRBJ1-6
CDR3 protein: ASGRNSGQGPPLH

V gene: TRBV6-2/TRBV6-3
J gene: TRBJ2-3
CDR3 protein: ASSYTGTRTDTQY

V gene: TRBV29-1
J gene: TRBJ2-5
CDR3 protein: SVEVIGETQY

V gene: TRBV5-1
J gene: TRBJ1-3
CDR3 protein: ASSPSGTGYSGNTIY

V gene: TRBV6-5
J gene: TRBJ1-5
CDR3 protein: ASSYSRSLQPQH

V gene: TRBV9
J gene: TRBJ2-3
CDR3 protein: ASSPSAGTTDTQY

V gene: TRBV7-8
J gene: TRBJ1-5
CDR3 protein: ASSPGQGFQPQH

V gene: TRBV7-2
J gene: TRBJ1-1
CDR3 protein: ASSQNRVNTEAF

V gene: TRBV5-4
J gene: TRBJ2-3
CDR3 protein: ASSLAQGRVGTQY

V gene: TRBV5-4
J gene: TRBJ2-7
CDR3 protein: ASSLGRGDEQY

V gene: TRBV9
J gene: TRBJ1-2
CDR3 protein: ASSVSGTGNYGYT

V gene: TRBV6-4
J gene: TRBJ2-7
CDR3 protein: ASRTGSHEQY

V gene: TRBV11-3
J gene: TRBJ2-3
CDR3 protein: ASSSSTDTQY

V gene: TRBV2
J gene: TRBJ2-7
CDR3 protein: ASRGGFSYEQY

V gene: TRBV30
J gene: TRBJ1-4
CDR3 protein: AWSGQDEKLF

V gene: TRBV4-3
J gene: TRBJ2-7
CDR3 protein: ASSRTQAIDEQY

V gene: TRBV6-5
J gene: TRBJ1-2
CDR3 protein: ASSYSRTANYGYT

V gene: TRBV7-3
J gene: TRBJ2-7
CDR3 protein: ASSLTPGVGALGEQY

V gene: TRBV2
J gene: TRBJ2-1
CDR3 protein: ASSVPEEASAYNEQF

V gene: TRBV29-1
J gene: TRBJ1-5
CDR3 protein: SVGEGGSQPQH

V gene: TRBV6-2/TRBV6-3
J gene: TRBJ2-1
CDR3 protein: ASSEPSGSYNEQF

V gene: TRBV7-6
J gene: TRBJ1-6
CDR3 protein: ASSLSGVDSPLH

V gene: TRBV7-2
J gene: TRBJ2-1
CDR3 protein: ASSTEGGQIPPNEQF

V gene: TRBV28
J gene: TRBJ1-1
CDR3 protein: ASKVVDRTVNTEAF

V gene: TRBV28
J gene: TRBJ2-7
CDR3 protein: ASSRTGVAYEQY

V gene: TRBV7-9
J gene: TRBJ1-1
CDR3 protein: ASRGEGATEAF

V gene: TRBV28
J gene: TRBJ2-5
CDR3 protein: ASRSAGETQY

V gene: TRBV5-6
J gene: TRBJ2-7
CDR3 protein: ASSKGTGGPYEQY

V gene: TRBV7-3
J gene: TRBJ1-4
CDR3 protein: ASSCKERQKLPTNEKLF

V gene: TRBV4-2
J gene: TRBJ1-1
CDR3 protein: ASSQGRWSNTEAF

V gene: TRBV28
J gene: TRBJ2-1
CDR3 protein: ASSSYNEQF

V gene: TRBV7-8
J gene: TRBJ1-1
CDR3 protein: ASSLVAGNTEAF

V gene: TRBV6-2/TRBV6-3
J gene: TRBJ1-5
CDR3 protein: ASSLGQFPYQPQH

V gene: TRBV29-1
J gene: TRBJ1-5
CDR3 protein: SVDTGEGNQPQH

V gene: TRBV23-1
J gene: TRBJ2-1
CDR3 protein: AVDGVRLYNEQF

V gene: TRBV28
J gene: TRBJ2-7
CDR3 protein: ASSPHSGNSYEQY

V gene: TRBV6-2/TRBV6-3
J gene: TRBJ2-5
CDR3 protein: ASSFGGLQETQY

V gene: TRBV7-2
J gene: TRBJ1-2
CDR3 protein: ASSLATTGNYGYT

V gene: TRBV20-1
J gene: TRBJ1-2
CDR3 protein: SVQEAGYT

V gene: TRBV18
J gene: TRBJ2-5
CDR3 protein: ASSPMGAHGETQY

V gene: TRBV27
J gene: TRBJ2-7
CDR3 protein: ARTASSYEQY

V gene: TRBV7-3
J gene: TRBJ1-1
CDR3 protein: ASSLTRATEAF

V gene: TRBV5-4
J gene: TRBJ2-3
CDR3 protein: ASSLDVTSGSPPDTQY

V gene: TRBV24-1
J gene: TRBJ2-5
CDR3 protein: ATSDPGGSGTQY